This entry concerns a single T cell receptor beta chain. Antigen specificity is unknown. Germline V gene data show CDR1 as SGHDN and CDR2 as FVKESK. Trimming left V 0 bases short and J 2 bases short, with 4 bases between. This CDR3 has 14 residues. These data originate in a study of beta chain features in type 1 diabetes. The study's findings and limits: A pattern of fewer insertions and more deletions at VDJ junctions was seen in type 1 diabetes patients. When Type 1 diabetes patients were examined, their TCRB CDR3s proved moderately but significantly shorter in all four CD4+ subsets.

Markers CD45RO/CCR7/CD25/CD127/CD95/CD27 served to sort CD4+ naive, central memory, regulatory and stem cell-like memory cells. Expressed TCRB transcripts were sequenced because the isolated RNA had all been reverse transcribed beforehand. The method was immunoSEQ multiplex PCR; TCRdb's version includes in-frame clones alone and lacks a portion of them. The data hold about 660,000 clones, with 11% to 15% observed a single time. The V and J genes are TRBV14 and TRBJ2-2; D unresolved. This sequence originates from a man aged 18 to 29 with type 1 diabetes. Material: naive CD4+ T cells from blood. CDR3 DNA: TGTGCCAGCAGCCAAGACTTCAACACCGGGGAGCTGTTTTTT. It codes for CASSQDFNTGELFF.